This T cell receptor beta chain was obtained from a study of cytomegalovirus exposure and HLA in healthy donors. Study-wide points: In terms of immune exposure information, only CMV serostatus was available.

For this clone: Its target is not known.

With 60 Vbeta and 13 Jbeta primers, the PCR was carried out. The method was immunoSEQ multiplex PCR; TCRdb's version includes in-frame clones alone and lacks a portion of them. The sample records over 100,000 clones, 84% being singletons. CDR3 length: 14 residues. V lost 7 bases and J 1 base, leaving 14 bases between the germline ends. The receptor comes from a woman aged 18-35 years in good health and CMV-seropositive. Sequenced input: PBMCs. The V and J genes are TRBV5-3 and TRBJ1-1; D is ambiguous. TRBV5-3 is flagged as an ORF with uncertain function. The CDR3 DNA is TGTGCCAGACCTTTCCCCGTTCGGAACACTGAAGCTTTCTTT. It is translated as CARPFPVRNTEAFF.